The 28 T cell receptor beta chains below were found in one sample sequenced in a study of cytomegalovirus exposure and HLA in healthy donors. The PCR ran on 60 Vbeta and 13 Jbeta primers. The table came from immunoSEQ multiplex PCR; TCRdb's copy has only in-frame clones and leaves some out. The sample has about 190,000 clones, roughly 80% seen once. The sequenced material came from PBMCs. The receptors here all came from a boy younger than 18 in good health and CMV-seronegative.

The genes are TRBV5-6 and TRBJ2-2; TRBD1 agrees at 8 bases. Germline values: CDR1 SGHDT, CDR2 YYEEEE. This CDR3 is 18 amino acids long. V lost 2 bases, J lost 3 bases, and 12 bases stayed unmatched. The CDR3 sequence is CASSFLLGRGRDTGELFF. For the CDR3, the DNA is TGTGCCAGCAGCTTTCTTCTTGGCAGGGGGCGCGACACCGGGGAGCTGTTTTTT.

The J gene is TRBJ2-1, the V gene TRBV4-1; 12 positions agree with TRBD2. The trim removed 3 bases at V and 7 bases at J, leaving 16 bases unmatched. Germline V gene sequence: CDR1 MGHRA, CDR2 YSYEKL. This CDR3 contains 19 residues. The CDR3 spells CASSHRLAGAQLDKNEQFF. The CDR3 bases are TGCGCCAGCAGCCACCGACTAGCGGGAGCGCAACTGGATAAAAATGAGCAGTTCTTC.

This chain connects TRBV5-1 to TRBJ2-2, with TRBD2 as a possible D gene (6 bases). Germline CDR1 reads SGHRS; CDR2 reads YFSETQ. This CDR3 has 16 residues. Trimming pared 4 bases from V and 5 bases from J, leaving 18 bases between. The CDR3 spells CASSGRGGAKTGELFF. The CDR3 DNA is TGCGCCAGCAGCGGACGCGGCGGGGCCAAAACCGGGGAGCTGTTTTTT.

The chain couples TRBV29-1 to TRBJ2-7, with 9 nucleotides matching TRBD1. J was trimmed by 0 bases and V by 0 bases; bases with no gene match: 3. Germline V gene data show CDR1 as SQVTM and CDR2 as ANQGSEA. This CDR3 comprises 15 residues. The CDR3 region is CSVEEETGGSYEQYF. The DNA for the CDR3 is TGCAGCGTTGAAGAGGAGACAGGGGGCTCCTACGAGCAGTACTTC.

The chain couples TRBV7-9 to TRBJ2-1; 8 nucleotides align to TRBD2. Germline CDR1 SEHNR, CDR2 FQNEAQ (reference sequence). J was trimmed by 4 bases and V by 1 base; bases with no gene match: 6. CDR3 length: 16 amino acids. The CDR3 DNA sequence: TGTGCCAGCAGCTTAGGGGGGGCTAGCGGGTACAATGAGCAGTTCTTC. Translating gives CASSLGGASGYNEQFF.

The rearrangement links TRBV7-3 to TRBJ1-5; no clear D gene. Trimming took 5 bases from V and 4 from J, leaving 9 bases between them. The CDR3 covers 13 residues. Per the germline V gene, CDR1 is SGHTA and CDR2 is FQGTGA. This CDR3 reads CASSPSPNQPQHF. In DNA form, the CDR3 reads TGTGCCAGCAGCCCGTCCCCTAATCAGCCCCAGCATTTT. The whole variable domain, remainder taken from reference TRBV7-3 and TRBJ1-5, is GAGVSQTPSNKVTEKGKYVELRCDPISGHTALYWYRQSLGQGPEFLIYFQGTGAADDSGLPNDRFFAVRPEGSVSTLKIQRTERGDSAVYLCASSPSPNQPQHFGDGTRLSIL.

Only one count was recorded for this clone. The V and J genes are TRBV2 and TRBJ2-3; 11 nucleotides match TRBD2. CDR3 length: 15 amino acids. The V gene's germline CDR1 is SNHLY and CDR2 FYNNEI. Trimming at V came to 4 bases and at J to 6 bases, leaving 6 bases not matched to a gene. The chain's CDR3 is CASSGRLAGSDTQYF. CDR3 nucleotide sequence: TGTGCCAGCAGTGGTAGACTAGCGGGATCCGATACGCAGTATTTT.

The rearrangement joins TRBV29-1 to TRBJ2-1, with 7 bases fitting TRBD2. CDR1 and CDR2 (germline): SQVTM, ANQGSEA. The CDR3 has 14 residues. The V segment lost 7 bases and the J segment 4 bases; nucleotides outside the gene matches: 10. The CDR3 DNA sequence: TGCAGCGCGCCGGGTCTAGCGGTTTACAATGAGCAGTTCTTC. This encodes CSAPGLAVYNEQFF.

The rearrangement links TRBV5-1 to TRBJ2-7; 7 bases match TRBD1. The CDR3 sequence is 15 residues long. V was pared by 0 bases and J by 2 bases, with 5 bases of the junction left unmatched. CDR1 and CDR2 (germline): SGHRS, YFSETQ. This CDR3 is CASSLETGRAYEQYF. The CDR3 bases are TGCGCCAGCAGCTTGGAGACAGGGCGAGCCTACGAGCAGTACTTC.

The genes are TRBV10-1 and TRBJ1-1; D might be TRBD1 (6 bases). V lost 6 bases, J lost 0 bases, and 14 bases lay in between. The germline V gene has CDR1 WNHNN and CDR2 SYGVQD (reference sequence). The CDR3 has 15 amino acids. The CDR3 nucleotides are TGCGCCAGCAGGCCGACAGGCGAGATGAACACTGAAGCTTTCTTT. Translating it yields CASRPTGEMNTEAFF.

The genes are TRBV6-4 and TRBJ2-4; D gene unclear. V was pared by 7 bases and J by 9 bases, with 19 bases between. Germline assignment: CDR1 MRHNA and CDR2 SNTAGT. This CDR3 is 14 amino acids long. CDR3 sequence (DNA): TGTGCCAGCACTCCCGGTCGCAGGCAGATCATTCAGTACTTC. It is translated as CASTPGRRQIIQYF.

This rearrangement joins TRBV6-5 to TRBJ2-3; TRBD1 matches 7 bases. Germline V gives CDR1 MNHEY, CDR2 SVGAGI. This CDR3 spans 15 amino acids. J lost 2 bases, V lost 6 bases, and 8 bases had no gene match. The chain's CDR3 is CASRRTGTPTDTQYF. CDR3 nucleotides: TGTGCCAGCAGAAGGACAGGCACCCCCACAGATACGCAGTATTTT.

The chain uses TRBV5-1 and TRBJ2-3, with 10 positions matching TRBD2. The junction had 12 bases not matched to a gene; V was cut back by 5 bases and J by 3 bases. CDR1 is SGHRS and CDR2 is YFSETQ in the germline V gene. This CDR3 region has 17 residues. CDR3 sequence: CASRTFRRSGRTDTQYF. Here the CDR3 DNA reads TGCGCCAGCAGAACTTTCCGTCGTAGCGGGAGGACAGATACGCAGTATTTT.

This chain's CDR3 is CASSVDGSRGEAFF. CDR3 sequence (DNA): TGTGCCAGCAGCGTAGACGGGTCCCGAGGTGAAGCTTTCTTT. This chain uses TRBV9 with TRBJ1-1; D is undetermined. V lost 0 bases to trimming and J lost 7 bases, with 13 bases between them. Per germline, CDR1 SGDLS and CDR2 YYNGEE. The CDR3 has 14 residues.

The CDR3 DNA follows: TGTGCCAGCAGCTTAACTTCAGGGGGTGGAGAAAAACTGTTTTTT. It translates to CASSLTSGGGEKLFF. The rearrangement uses TRBV7-3 and TRBJ1-4, with 7 nucleotides matching TRBD1. The CDR3 extends over 15 amino acids. V trimming: 0 bases; J trimming: 8 bases; junction bases outside the gene matches: 6. Germline V gene sequence: CDR1 SGHTA, CDR2 FQGTGA.

The rearrangement joins TRBV4-1 to TRBJ1-1; D is unresolved. Trimming stripped 3 bases from V and 7 bases from J, with 18 bases between. This CDR3 comprises 15 residues. Germline V gene data show CDR1 as MGHRA and CDR2 as YSYEKL. The CDR3 sequence is CASSQGLEGSIEAFF. Here the CDR3 DNA reads TGCGCCAGCAGCCAGGGTCTGGAGGGATCTATTGAAGCTTTCTTT.

The chain combines TRBV5-1 with TRBJ2-1, with 7 bases fitting TRBD2. Per the germline V gene, CDR1 is SGHRS and CDR2 is YFSETQ. The CDR3 spans 14 residues. After removal of 5 bases from V and 8 bases from J, the junction contained 10 bases not matched to a gene. The CDR3, as DNA: TGCGCCAGCAGTAAGACTAGCCCCGGGGATGAGCAGTTCTTC. It specifies CASSKTSPGDEQFF.

The V and J genes are TRBV7-9 and TRBJ2-3, with TRBD2 matching over 7 bases. Trimming cost V 8 bases and J 3 bases; bases outside gene matches: 11. The CDR3 runs 15 residues. Germline CDR1 and CDR2: SEHNR and FQNEAQ (reference sequence). The CDR3 region has the DNA TGTGCCAGCCGGGGGGAACTTAATCTTACAGATACGCAGTATTTT. Amino acids: CASRGELNLTDTQYF.

To note about this clone: This same CDR3 is encoded by further DNA sequences in the sample. V usage is TRBV6-1 and J usage is TRBJ2-7, with a possible D match to TRBD1 (5 bases). The CDR3 length is 13 residues. Deletions cut 2 bases from V and 2 bases from J, with 7 bases between. The V gene's germline CDR1 is MNHNS and CDR2 SASEGT. The CDR3 region is CASSEQDTYEQYF. CDR3 nucleotide sequence: TGTGCCAGCAGTGAACAGGACACCTACGAGCAGTACTTC.

This rearrangement joins TRBV4-2 to TRBJ2-1; D might be TRBD1 (5 bases). The CDR3 sequence is 15 residues long. Looked up from germline, CDR1 is LGHNA and CDR2 is YNFKEQ. Trimming pared 0 bases from V and 0 bases from J, leaving 6 bases between. This CDR3 reads CASSQEGVSYNEQFF. The CDR3 DNA reads TGTGCCAGCAGCCAAGAAGGGGTCTCCTACAATGAGCAGTTCTTC.

The chain couples TRBV11-1 to TRBJ1-4; 9 nucleotides align to TRBD1. V shed 5 bases and J 10 bases; nucleotides not matched to a gene: 11. This CDR3 region has 15 residues. Germline V gene lookup returns CDR1 SGHAT and CDR2 FQDESV (reference sequence). CDR3 sequence: CASSPQGARMGKLFF. CDR3 in DNA: TGTGCCAGCAGCCCACAGGGGGCCCGCATGGGAAAACTGTTTTTT.

V and J are TRBV7-2 and TRBJ2-7; the match to TRBD2 covers 11 bases. This CDR3 comprises 16 residues. The ends lost 5 bases at V and 3 bases at J; junction bases unmatched: 9. Germline V gene lookup returns CDR1 SGHTA and CDR2 FQGNSA. This CDR3 is CASSATPSGGFYEQYF. The CDR3 DNA reads TGTGCCAGCAGCGCGACACCTAGCGGGGGGTTCTACGAGCAGTACTTC.

The genes are TRBV4-1 and TRBJ2-3; a weak D match, TRBD2 (5 bases). The CDR3 is 16 residues long. Germline-derived CDR1 and CDR2 are MGHRA and YSYEKL. Trimming removed 0 bases at V and 4 bases at J, with 14 bases between. CDR3 protein: CASSQEWVPEADTQYF. CDR3 sequence (DNA): TGCGCCAGCAGCCAAGAATGGGTGCCGGAGGCAGATACGCAGTATTTT.

The chain joins TRBV25-1 to TRBJ2-7; D is possibly TRBD2 (6 bases). There are 12 residues in the CDR3. Trimming took 6 bases from V and 6 from J, leaving 12 bases between them. The V gene's germline CDR1 is MGHDK and CDR2 SYGVNS. The CDR3 DNA is TGTGCCAGCAGCCGGGGGTTTCGCGAGCAGTACTTC. Translation gives CASSRGFREQYF.

This clone occurred once. The rearrangement links TRBV27 to TRBJ1-2; 8 bases are a match to TRBD1. Germline-derived CDR1 and CDR2 are MNHEY and SMNVEV (reference sequence). After removal of 3 bases from V and 6 bases from J, the junction contained 9 bases not matched to a gene. The CDR3 length is 15 residues. This CDR3 reads CASSFTDRGLDGYTF. The DNA for the CDR3 is TGTGCCAGCAGTTTCACCGACAGGGGACTCGATGGCTACACCTTC.

The chain links TRBV7-8 to TRBJ1-4; D possibly corresponds to TRBD1 (5 bases). The CDR3 contains 17 residues. V gave up 3 bases and J gave up 2 bases, with 16 bases separating them. Germline-derived CDR1 and CDR2 are SGHVS and FQNEAQ. CDR3 in amino acids: CASSFIDGGITNEKLFF. CDR3 nucleotides: TGTGCCAGCAGCTTCATCGACGGGGGGATTACTAATGAAAAACTGTTTTTT.

The chain recombines TRBV5-1 with TRBJ2-7, with a weak D call TRBD1 (6 bases). Between the trimmed V and J ends, which lost 4 bases and 0 bases, there was a span of 11 bases. There are 14 residues in the CDR3. Germline V gene lookup returns CDR1 SGHRS and CDR2 YFSETQ. CDR3 protein: CASSPGQYSYEQYF. The CDR3, as DNA: TGCGCCAGCAGCCCGGGACAATACTCCTACGAGCAGTACTTC.

V is TRBV27 and J is TRBJ2-3, with 7 bases aligning to TRBD1. The ends lost 5 bases at V and 6 bases at J; junction bases unmatched: 17. Germline V gene data show CDR1 as MNHEY and CDR2 as SMNVEV (reference sequence). The CDR3 runs to 17 residues. CDR3 sequence reads: CASSPPQTGRFGDTQYF. For the CDR3, the DNA is TGTGCCAGCAGTCCACCACAGACAGGGCGTTTTGGGGATACGCAGTATTTT.